This TCR beta chain came from a study of T cell repertoires in aging, cancer and after chemotherapy. Peripheral blood genomic DNA, not sorted cells or RNA, was the template. A mixed TRB-A/B primer pool amplified rearranged TRB by multiplex touch-down PCR. TCRdb recomputed calls from the multiplex PCR reads with MiXCR, one row per CDR3 protein. The sample lists 6,500 to 9,500 distinct CDR3 sequences; about 25% were seen once. Per the germline V gene, CDR1 is PRHDT and CDR2 is FYEKMQ (reference sequence). CDR3 length: 17 amino acids. V trimming: 5 bases; J trimming: 6 bases; junction bases outside the gene matches: 12.

The clonotype was recovered from a human donor with a blood cancer. The material sequenced was blood. The chain combines TRBV13 with TRBJ2-1; 11 bases fit TRBD2. The CDR3 here is CASSPPPIAGGRNEQFF. In DNA, the CDR3 is TGTGCCAGCAGCCCACCGCCAATAGCGGGGGGGCGCAATGAGCAGTTCTTC.